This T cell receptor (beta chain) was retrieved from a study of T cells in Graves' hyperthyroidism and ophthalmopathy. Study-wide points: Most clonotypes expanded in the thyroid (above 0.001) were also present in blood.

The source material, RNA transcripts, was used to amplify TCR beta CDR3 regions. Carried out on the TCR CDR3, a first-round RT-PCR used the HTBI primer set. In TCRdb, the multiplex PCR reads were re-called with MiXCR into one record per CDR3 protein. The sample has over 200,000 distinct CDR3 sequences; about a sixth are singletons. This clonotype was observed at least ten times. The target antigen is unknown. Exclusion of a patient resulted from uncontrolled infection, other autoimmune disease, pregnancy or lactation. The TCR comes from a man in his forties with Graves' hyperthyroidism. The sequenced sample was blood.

The DNA for the CDR3 is TGCAGTGCTAGCAGCAATCAGCCCCAGCATTTT. As protein: CSASSNQPQHF. The rearrangement joins TRBV20-1 to TRBJ1-5; D not certain. The V end lost 3 bases, the J end lost 1 base, and 1 base lay between the germline ends. Germline-derived CDR1 and CDR2 are DFQATT and SNEGSKA (reference sequence). CDR3 length: 11 residues.